This TCR beta chain was retrieved from a study of blood T cell repertoires in COVID-19. Study in general: COVID-19 samples collected from the United States, Italy and Spain covered acute and convalescent phases.

In the authors' methods: For nucleated cells, counts were estimated from reference gene primer amplification. Sequencing used immunoSEQ multiplex PCR; TCRdb keeps in-frame clones, though not all of them. V and J calls and clone size are as listed in that table; D and trimming were resolved from the DNA. This table has 250,000 to 300,000 clones, approximately 92% appearing once. The CDR3 sequence is 15 residues long. Germline lookup yields CDR1 SGHNT and CDR2 YYREEE (reference sequence). J gave up 6 bases and V 4 bases, and 7 bases lay outside the gene matches. Specimen: PBMCs or T cells enriched from blood (not recorded which). The source of this sequence is a woman aged 30 to 39 who had recovered from COVID-19. J is TRBJ2-2 and V is TRBV5-4, with 9 nucleotides matching TRBD2. In DNA, the CDR3 is TGTGCCAGCAGCGATTGGACTAGCGCCCCCGGGGAGCTGTTTTTT. It encodes CASSDWTSAPGELFF. Full variable domain (outside the CDR3, taken from reference TRBV5-4 and TRBJ2-2): ETGVTQSPTHLIKTRGQQVTLRCSSQSGHNTVSWYQQALGQGPQFIFQYYREEENGRGNFPPRFSGLQFPNYSSELNVNALELDDSALYLCASSDWTSAPGELFFGEGSRLTVL.